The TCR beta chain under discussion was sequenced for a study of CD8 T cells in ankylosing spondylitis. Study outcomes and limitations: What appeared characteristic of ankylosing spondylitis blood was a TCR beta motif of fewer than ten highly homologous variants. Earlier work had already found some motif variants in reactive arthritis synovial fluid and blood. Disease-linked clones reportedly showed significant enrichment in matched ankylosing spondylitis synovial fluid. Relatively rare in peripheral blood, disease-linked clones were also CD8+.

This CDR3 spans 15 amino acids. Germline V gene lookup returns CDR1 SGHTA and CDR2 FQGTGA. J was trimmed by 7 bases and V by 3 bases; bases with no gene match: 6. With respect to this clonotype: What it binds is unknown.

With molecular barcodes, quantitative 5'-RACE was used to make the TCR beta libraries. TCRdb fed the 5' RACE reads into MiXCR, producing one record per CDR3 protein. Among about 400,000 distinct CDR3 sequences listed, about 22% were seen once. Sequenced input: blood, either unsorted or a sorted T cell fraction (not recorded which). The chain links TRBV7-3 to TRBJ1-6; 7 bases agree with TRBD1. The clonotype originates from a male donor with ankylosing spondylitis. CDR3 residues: CASSLTGQSNSPLHF. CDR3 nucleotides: TGTGCCAGCAGCTTGACGGGACAGAGCAATTCACCCCTCCACTTT.